A single sample gave rise to the 2 T cell receptor beta chains below, sequenced in a study of shared clonotypes between healthy human individuals. Some clones are missing from TCRdb's copy, which holds only in-frame ones; the method was immunoSEQ multiplex PCR. The sample shows some 2.3 million clones, approximately 95% of them seen only once. The sample was naive CD4+ T cells from PBMCs. As for subset: CD45RA+ positively selected. These receptors were taken from a man aged 18 to 30 in good health. Some clones in this sample may be carry-over from other donors' samples.

The genes are TRBV28 and TRBJ2-3; 7 bases align to TRBD1. CDR1 is MDHEN, CDR2 SYDVKM, per germline. The CDR3 has 14 residues. V was clipped by 8 bases and J by 1 base; unmatched bases: 6. For the CDR3, the DNA is TGTGCCAGCCGAGAGGGGGCTGGCACAGATACGCAGTATTTT. This sequence encodes CASREGAGTDTQYF.

The chain has TRBV7-9 and TRBJ2-6; D may match TRBD1 or TRBD2 (7 bases each). V lost 8 bases to trimming and J lost 0 bases, with 17 bases between them. The CDR3 runs to 17 residues. Per germline, CDR1 SEHNR and CDR2 FQNEAQ (reference sequence). This CDR3 is CASPGGATPSGANVLTF. Written as DNA, the CDR3 is TGTGCCAGCCCAGGGGGGGCGACCCCCTCTGGGGCCAACGTCCTGACTTTC.